A selection of T cell receptor beta chains follows, all from one sample in a study of T cells after yellow fever vaccination. TCRdb reanalysed the 5' RACE reads using MiXCR and keeps one entry per CDR3 protein. The data contain fewer than 350,000 distinct CDR3 sequences, 3.6% of them singletons. The sequencing used PBMCs, collected on the day of the yellow fever booster vaccination. These receptor sequences come from a young man who received the YFV17D yellow fever vaccine. The conserved cysteine and the conserved F or W are not part of the CDR3 here.

CDR3,V
ASSFDGYYEQY,TRBV7-2
ASSNVGDRGNEQF,TRBV19
ASSLSGTPGPTEAF,TRBV7-8
AIGNRTHNEQF,TRBV10-3
ASSPLGQSGNTIY,TRBV5-4
ASKTTGRNSPLH,TRBV5-4
ASSDYNEQF,TRBV25-1
ASSVGGSPGANVLT,TRBV7-7
ASSVGGFPNQPQH,TRBV9
ASKDAWNTEAF,TRBV12-3/TRBV12-4
ASSLVPGLNYGYT,TRBV28
ASSLAAGTLNEQF,TRBV7-6
SASRLAGTSYNEQF,TRBV20-1
ASSGQGANTGELF,TRBV18
ASTDGQGSYGYT,TRBV27
ASSLEGSGGYT,TRBV7-9